The present TCR beta chain was sequenced within a study of T cells in Graves' hyperthyroidism and ophthalmopathy (dated by TCRdb to between 2018 and 2021). Regarding the research as a whole: A discovery cohort of about 100 patients, about 40 with Graves' ophthalmopathy and about 58 with stable Graves' hyperthyroidism, was used to find distinguishing TCR V-J signatures. Prospective prediction of ophthalmopathy was tested in an independent validation cohort of 18 to 20 hyperthyroidism patients and around 16 patients who later progressed to ophthalmopathy. For training and testing, the roughly 100 patients in the discovery cohort were randomly divided in a 7:3 ratio. Thyroid tissue and blood T-cell repertoires from more than 5 Graves' hyperthyroidism patients were also compared in the study. After sampling, hyperthyroidism patients received methimazole starting at 30 mg daily, and ophthalmopathy patients received high-dose intravenous methylprednisolone. The paper reports TCR Vbeta CDR3 sequencing of some 140 peripheral blood samples: 40 or so ophthalmopathy, 75 to 80 hyperthyroidism and around 17 progressor patients. Beyond this particular receptor, the publication reports: Sample size was not statistically predetermined, and investigators were not blinded to group allocation. Most expanded thyroid clonotypes (frequency above 0.001) were also detected in blood, a finding suggesting that blood repertoires may reflect thyroid immune responses. In validation, the model predicted progression to ophthalmopathy with over 65% sensitivity and approximately 78% specificity, a median of around 6.6 months before onset. In cross-validation, a model built on a 13 V-J signature told ophthalmopathy apart from stable hyperthyroidism with less than 90% sensitivity and about 81% specificity, and in testing the same model reached 80%/75%.

The table lists this clonotype with a few counts. Which antigen it targets is not known. Qualities for individual bases were not recorded, and no much larger clone is one base off. The TCR beta CDR3 regions were amplified from RNA transcripts. For the first round of RT-PCR on the TCR CDR3, the HTBI primer set was used together with the Qiagen OneStep RT-PCR kit. Libraries were constructed in a second round of multiplex PCR, after which size selection and purification were performed. Paired-end sequencing of the libraries was performed with 100 bp reads on an Illumina HiSeq2000. As for the authors' bioinformatics: SOAPnuke was used to process the raw data, throwing out any read that contained adapters or uncalled bases, had a mean Phred below 15, or lacked an exact constant-primer or identifier match. High-quality paired reads were merged with COPE v1.2.5, and unique nucleotide sequences were defined as clonotypes. MiTCR v1.1 was used to align clonotypes to the IMGT TRBV, TRBD and TRBJ reference segments. The analysis was restricted to V-J combinations with a frequency above 0.0001, which together covered roughly 99% of the repertoires. The TCS score was defined as F50 (clonal expansion) divided by E x V (chaos), with BLOSUM62-based TCRdist calculated between CDR3 peptides within each V-J. Welch's t-statistics and random forest reduced roughly 540 V-J features to 10 to 15, which were used in a naive Bayes classifier (R e1071). TCRdb itself trimmed the public reads at Q25 with fastp, ran MiXCR and retained productive beta chains. Each record represents a unique CDR3 protein, reported with the most common genes and DNA among its rows. V and J calls and clone size were set by TCRdb, not the authors. This sample gives 600,000 or so distinct CDR3 sequences in total; roughly 46% of them show up just once. The top ten clones comprise just under 8.5% of the sample.

Stable Graves' hyperthyroidism was defined as the absence of progression to ophthalmopathy over 18 months of follow-up. Hyperthyroidism patients were aged 18 to 65 years and newly diagnosed, with disease duration of less than 2 months. Exclusion was applied to patients with uncontrolled infections, other autoimmune diseases, pregnancy or lactation. Diagnoses were based on clinical symptoms, serum thyroxine and TRAb, thyroid ultrasound and orbital computed tomography. Total RNA was extracted with Trizol reagent, and quality was checked on an Agilent 2100 Bioanalyzer. The CDR3 has 15 amino acids, counting the end cysteine and phenylalanine. This entry keeps only the CDR3 DNA: 45 bases, framed from base 1. V loses 6 bases at its end and J loses 9 bases; junction bases beyond the gene matches: 17.

The V gene is TRBV12-3 or TRBV12-4 and the J gene is TRBJ2-7; 7 bases in between match TRBD2. The sequencing input was peripheral blood or thyroid tissue (not recorded which). The sequence was obtained from a woman between 18 and 29 years old with Graves' hyperthyroidism. Donor details come from another sample of the same person, matched by shared clones. The CDR3 amino acid sequence is: CASRNQRGPIRGQYF. The nucleotide sequence is TGTGCCAGCAGGAATCAGCGGGGCCCCATACGTGGGCAGTACTTC.